Each of the 2 T cell receptor beta chains below was sequenced from the same sample in a study of cytomegalovirus exposure and HLA in healthy donors (dated by TCRdb to about 2017). Library construction relied on the immunoSEQ multiplex PCR assay. For the multiplex PCR, a mixture combining 60 forward primers for TCR Vbeta segments and 13 reverse primers for TCR Jbeta segments was used. The immuneACCESS repertoire file appears here via TCRdb, limited to in-frame rearrangements. These files lack a portion of the clones; in checked studies, under half of the deficit traces to unresolved V genes, and the cause of the others is not known. The sample has roughly 200,000 clones on record, over 70% of them singletons. Of the sample, roughly 3.5% falls within the top ten clones. Sequencing used PBMCs. The receptors come from a woman aged 60-70 years in good health and CMV-seropositive.

The chain uses TRBV4-1 and TRBJ2-5; 8 bases match TRBD2. The DNA end is a closer match to TRBJ2-7, so the J assignment may be wrong. The CDR3 is 16 amino acids. Germline V lookup: CDR1 MGHRA, CDR2 YSYEKL. In DNA form, the CDR3 reads TGCGCCAGCAGTCCGACTAGCGACCGATTTTCCTACGAGCAGTACTTC. Encoded protein: CASSPTSDRFSYEQYF.

The chain employs TRBV5-1 and TRBJ2-5; D is perhaps TRBD1 (6 bases). This CDR3 comprises 15 residues. The V gene's germline CDR1 is SGHRS and CDR2 YFSETQ. V lost 5 bases and J 2 bases, leaving 16 bases between the germline ends. In nucleotides, the CDR3 is TGCGCCAGCAGGGCGACAGGAGGTGGACAAGAGACCCAGTACTTC. It yields the protein CASRATGGGQETQYF.